The 24 T cell receptor beta chains in this list originate from one sample, sequenced in a study of T cell changes during pregnancy in multiple sclerosis. TCRdb's copy holds only in-frame clones and misses some; the assay was immunoSEQ multiplex PCR. The sample includes approximately 51,000 clones, 85% to 95% of them seen just once. Source: CD4+ T cells from peripheral blood mononuclear cells, taken in the second trimester of pregnancy. The receptors derive from a female donor with multiple sclerosis, enrolled in a pregnancy study.

The V call is TRBV27, the J call TRBJ2-7; D might be TRBD1 (6 bases). V lost 4 bases and J lost 3, with 13 bases in between. The CDR3 is 14 residues long. Per the germline V gene, CDR1 is MNHEY and CDR2 is SMNVEV (reference sequence). The CDR3 loop is CASSYTGSNYEQYF. The CDR3 DNA reads TGTGCCAGCAGTTATACAGGGAGTAACTACGAGCAGTACTTC.

The chain combines TRBV2 with TRBJ1-3; D remains unclear. V lost 8 bases to trimming and J lost 8 bases, with 7 bases between them. CDR3 size: 10 residues. The germline CDR1 and CDR2 sequences are SNHLY and FYNNEI. This CDR3 reads CASRGYTIYF. The CDR3 DNA is TGTGCCAGCCGGGGATACACCATATATTTT.

The genes are TRBV9 and TRBJ2-1; possibly TRBD1 for D (6 bases). Germline CDR1 and CDR2: SGDLS and YYNGEE. V shed 0 bases and J shed 3 bases, with 10 bases lying between them. The CDR3 is made up of 15 amino acids. The CDR3 DNA sequence: TGTGCCAGCAGCGTAGGGACAGTTTACTACAATGAGCAGTTCTTC. It is translated as CASSVGTVYYNEQFF.

This clone has just one count. The J gene is TRBJ2-1, the V gene TRBV6-5, with 9 nucleotides matching TRBD1. V shed 6 bases and J 5 bases; nucleotides not matched to a gene: 5. Per the germline V gene, CDR1 is MNHEY and CDR2 is SVGAGI. The CDR3 contains 14 residues. The DNA for the CDR3 is TGTGCCAGCAGCAGGACAGGGGTAAACAATGAGCAGTTCTTC. Translating gives CASSRTGVNNEQFF.

The CDR3 bases are TGTGCCAGCAGTTCGCCCGGGACAGGGAGTGAAAAACTGTTTTTT. It yields the protein CASSSPGTGSEKLFF. This chain links TRBV27 with TRBJ1-4; 9 bases fit TRBD1. The CDR3 totals 15 residues. Germline CDR1 reads MNHEY; CDR2 reads SMNVEV (reference sequence). The V gene end was trimmed by 4 bases and the J gene end by 7 bases; junction bases not matched to a gene: 7.

This clone has only one observation. This chain joins TRBV4-2 and TRBJ1-1; possibly TRBD1 for D (5 bases). The germline V and J ends were trimmed by 2 bases and 1 base, with 11 bases remaining between them. The CDR3 has 15 residues. Germline values: CDR1 LGHNA, CDR2 YNFKEQ. The CDR3 sequence: CASSQLGPRNTEAFF. The CDR3 DNA sequence: TGTGCCAGCAGCCAATTGGGGCCAAGGAACACTGAAGCTTTCTTT.

This clone was seen a few times. V and J are TRBV18 and TRBJ1-1; TRBD1 matches 8 bases. V was clipped by 3 bases and J by 0 bases; unmatched bases: 3. The CDR3 loop spans 15 amino acids. Germline CDR1 KGHSH, CDR2 LQKENI. The CDR3 DNA follows: TGTGCCAGCTCACCTCAGGGGGCAGTGAACACTGAAGCTTTCTTT. This encodes CASSPQGAVNTEAFF. Together with reference TRBV18 and TRBJ1-1, the CDR3 gives the full variable domain: NAGVMQNPRHLVRRRGQEARLRCSPMKGHSHVYWYRQLPEEGLKFMVYLQKENIIDESGMPKERFSAEFPKEGPSILRIQQVVRGDSAAYFCASSPQGAVNTEAFFGQGTRLTVV.

The genes are TRBV5-5 and TRBJ2-1, with 11 nucleotides matching TRBD2. With 0 bases clipped from V and 6 bases from J, the junction kept 17 bases outside the gene matches. The CDR3 loop spans 20 amino acids. Germline lookup yields CDR1 SGHKS and CDR2 YYEKEE (reference sequence). CDR3: CASSLGPLKSLAGGINEQFF. The CDR3 nucleotides are TGTGCCAGCAGCTTGGGACCATTGAAGTCGCTAGCGGGGGGTATCAATGAGCAGTTCTTC.

The chain recombines TRBV6-5 with TRBJ2-6, with TRBD1 as a possible D gene (6 bases). This CDR3 has 15 residues. Germline CDR1 reads MNHEY; CDR2 reads SVGAGI. Trimming cost V 7 bases and J 4 bases, with 14 bases left between them. Written as DNA, the CDR3 is TGTGCCAGCACCCTCACAGGGCCCGGGGCCAACGTCCTGACTTTC. Protein product: CASTLTGPGANVLTF.

The chain recombines TRBV7-9 with TRBJ1-3, with no clear D. V was trimmed by 5 bases and J by 3 bases, leaving 17 bases between them. Germline V gives CDR1 SEHNR, CDR2 FQNEAQ (reference sequence). The CDR3 is 16 residues long. The CDR3 sequence: CASSAQPLRGGNTIYF. The CDR3 DNA reads as TGTGCCAGCAGCGCCCAACCGTTGCGGGGTGGAAACACCATATATTTT.

J is TRBJ2-1 and V is TRBV9; the D gene is possibly TRBD1 (6 bases). The CDR3 is 15 amino acids. From germline, CDR1 is SGDLS and CDR2 YYNGEE. Between the trimmed V and J ends, which lost 4 bases and 8 bases, there was a span of 19 bases. CDR3 sequence reads: CASSPHIQGVYEQFF. CDR3 sequence (DNA): TGTGCCAGCAGCCCTCACATACAGGGTGTCTATGAGCAGTTCTTC.

The chain links TRBV5-6 to TRBJ1-1, with 7 nucleotides matching TRBD1. The trim removed 2 bases at V and 3 bases at J, leaving 16 bases unmatched. The CDR3 runs 18 residues. Germline V gives CDR1 SGHDT, CDR2 YYEEEE. The CDR3 loop reads CASSFSDGTASWDTEAFF. DNA for the CDR3: TGTGCCAGCAGCTTCTCGGACGGGACAGCTTCATGGGACACTGAAGCTTTCTTT.

This sequence joins TRBV30 and TRBJ1-2, with 9 bases that match TRBD1. CDR1 is GTSNPN, CDR2 SVGIG, per germline (reference sequence). Trimming removed 5 bases from V and 4 bases from J; junction bases left unmatched: 8. The CDR3 is made up of 14 amino acids. CDR3 in amino acids: CAWQNRGPLYGYTF. The DNA for the CDR3 is TGTGCCTGGCAAAACAGGGGGCCACTCTATGGCTACACCTTC.

The rearrangement uses TRBV9 and TRBJ2-5; 12 nucleotides line up with TRBD2. Germline-derived CDR1 and CDR2 are SGDLS and YYNGEE. The V gene end was trimmed by 0 bases and the J gene end by 7 bases; junction bases not matched to a gene: 7. The CDR3 covers 16 residues. In nucleotides, the CDR3 is TGTGCCAGCAGCGTAGAGCTAGCGGGGGGGCCAGCGACCCAGTACTTC. It encodes CASSVELAGGPATQYF.

The chain links TRBV27 to TRBJ2-7; possible D gene TRBD2, 6 bases. Trimming took off 2 bases at V and 2 bases at J, with 10 bases between the two ends. This CDR3 has 14 residues. Looked up from germline, CDR1 is MNHEY and CDR2 is SMNVEV (reference sequence). The CDR3 spells CASSLRDLTYEQYF. The CDR3 DNA reads as TGTGCCAGCAGTTTACGGGACTTAACCTACGAGCAGTACTTC.

CDR3 loop: CASSASGTGVREQYF. The CDR3 DNA is TGTGCCAGCAGCGCCTCCGGGACAGGGGTCCGTGAGCAGTACTTC. V usage is TRBV9 and J usage is TRBJ2-7, with 10 bases identical to TRBD1. The CDR3 is made up of 15 amino acids. Germline CDR1 SGDLS, CDR2 YYNGEE. Germline trimming cut 3 bases from V and 7 bases from J; bases unmatched to any gene: 10.

The chain employs TRBV6-5 and TRBJ1-2; unclear D gene. Looked up from germline, CDR1 is MNHEY and CDR2 is SVGAGI. V was shortened by 10 bases and J by 2 bases, with 14 bases between the two germline ends. The CDR3 sequence is 13 residues long. The CDR3 loop is CATHIGRNYGYTF. The CDR3 nucleotides read TGTGCCACCCATATTGGCAGGAACTATGGCTACACCTTC.

This chain joins TRBV7-2 and TRBJ1-5; the D gene is possibly TRBD1 (6 bases). The CDR3 runs 15 residues. Germline CDR1 is SGHTA and CDR2 is FQGNSA. V dropped 1 base and J dropped 0 bases, with 7 bases sitting between them. The CDR3 protein is CASSLGGLSNQPQHF. In nucleotides, the CDR3 is TGTGCCAGCAGCTTAGGGGGGCTTAGCAATCAGCCCCAGCATTTT. Full variable domain (remainder filled in from reference TRBV7-2 and TRBJ1-5): GAGVSQSPSNKVTEKGKDVELRCDPISGHTALYWYRQSLGQGLEFLIYFQGNSAPDKSGLPSDRFSAERTGGSVSTLTIQRTQQEDSAVYLCASSLGGLSNQPQHFGDGTRLSIL.

V gene TRBV30 combines with J gene TRBJ2-1, with a weak D call TRBD2 (6 bases). The germline CDR1 and CDR2 sequences are GTSNPN and SVGIG (reference sequence). Trimming shortened V by 0 bases and J by 9 bases, and 6 bases separated the two germline ends. The CDR3 spans 11 residues. CDR3 residues: CAWSVGGEQFF. DNA of the CDR3: TGTGCCTGGAGTGTCGGGGGTGAGCAGTTCTTC.

The chain uses TRBV29-1 and TRBJ2-2; 14 bases map to TRBD2. V lost 4 bases to trimming and J lost 6 bases; unmatched junction nucleotides: 13. The CDR3 totals 18 residues. Germline CDR1 is SQVTM and CDR2 is ANQGSEA. CDR3 bases: TGCAGCGTTGTAGGGTCGGGGACTAGCGGGGGAGATGCCGGGGAGCTGTTTTTT. Translated: CSVVGSGTSGGDAGELFF.

The chain links TRBV5-5 to TRBJ2-7; TRBD1 matches 7 bases. The trim removed 0 bases at V and 0 bases at J, leaving 3 bases unmatched. CDR1 and CDR2 (germline): SGHKS, YYEKEE (reference sequence). This CDR3 contains 15 residues. As DNA, the CDR3 is TGTGCCAGCAGCTTGGTAGGGGACAGCTCCTACGAGCAGTACTTC. Residues: CASSLVGDSSYEQYF. Using reference TRBV5-5 and TRBJ2-7 for the parts outside the CDR3, the full variable domain is DAGVTQSPTHLIKTRGQQVTLRCSPISGHKSVSWYQQVLGQGPQFIFQYYEKEERGRGNFPDRFSARQFPNYSSELNVNALLLGDSALYLCASSLVGDSSYEQYFGPGTRLTVT.

The V gene is TRBV5-6, the J gene TRBJ2-5; 10 bases align to TRBD1. The CDR3 spans 16 residues. V lost 4 bases, J lost 4 bases, and 10 bases stayed unmatched. CDR1 SGHDT and CDR2 YYEEEE come from the germline V gene. The CDR3 reads CASSRRETGGRETQYF. The CDR3 DNA reads TGTGCCAGCAGCCGAAGGGAGACAGGGGGCAGAGAGACCCAGTACTTC.

This clone was counted a single time. CDR3 residues: CASTHGGLAFF. DNA for the CDR3: TGTGCCAGCACCCACGGAGGTCTAGCTTTCTTT. The chain combines TRBV6-5 with TRBJ1-1; D is ambiguous. V was trimmed by 7 bases and J by 10 bases, leaving 13 bases between them. Germline assignment: CDR1 MNHEY and CDR2 SVGAGI. The CDR3 length is 11 residues.

This clone has only a few counts. The genes are TRBV7-9 and TRBJ1-2; D not resolved. CDR1 SEHNR and CDR2 FQNEAQ come from the germline V gene (reference sequence). The CDR3 runs 11 residues. V was cut by 4 bases and J by 13 bases, with 13 bases left in between. The CDR3 nucleotides are TGTGCCAGCAGCTCCGGTGAGCCGCCCACCTTC. Translated, it gives CASSSGEPPTF.